One and the same sample provided the 25 T cell receptor beta chains below, sequenced in a study of blood T cell repertoires in COVID-19. Clones were sequenced by immunoSEQ multiplex PCR, and TCRdb holds only the in-frame ones, with some missing. The sample shows 200,000 to 250,000 clones, 80% of them seen only once. Sequenced material: peripheral blood. The source of these receptors is a human donor in a cohort sampled during active COVID-19.

The J gene is TRBJ2-5, the V gene TRBV28; tentatively, D is TRBD2 (7 bases). This CDR3 region has 14 residues. CDR1 and CDR2 (germline): MDHEN, SYDVKM. The germline V and J ends were trimmed by 7 bases and 4 bases, with 16 bases remaining between them. The CDR3 spells CASTKGGLRETQYF. DNA of the CDR3: TGTGCCAGCACGAAGGGGGGACTACGAGAGACCCAGTACTTC.

This chain connects TRBV6-1 to TRBJ2-5; D is unresolved. The CDR3 loop spans 13 amino acids. V lost 3 bases and J lost 1, with 6 bases in between. From germline, CDR1 is MNHNS and CDR2 SASEGT. The DNA of the CDR3 is TGTGCCAGCAGTGACCATAGCCAAGAGACCCAGTACTTC. The encoded protein is CASSDHSQETQYF.

This clone was counted once. The V gene is TRBV12-5, the J gene TRBJ1-1, with a possible D match to TRBD1 (5 bases). Germline-derived CDR1 and CDR2 are LGHNT and FRNRAP. With 6 bases removed from V and 5 bases from J, the gap between germline ends came to 19 bases. This CDR3 is 15 amino acids long. CDR3 loop: CASGRRGGGGTEAFF. The CDR3 bases are TGTGCTAGTGGCCGCCGCGGGGGAGGTGGTACTGAAGCTTTCTTT.

The V gene is TRBV5-4, the J gene TRBJ1-1, with a possible D match to TRBD1 (6 bases). The CDR3 sequence is 13 residues long. The V and J ends lost 4 bases and 6 bases respectively, with 13 bases between them. CDR1 and CDR2 (germline): SGHNT, YYREEE (reference sequence). The CDR3 loop is CASSRGGYAEAFF. Here the CDR3 DNA reads TGTGCCAGCAGCAGGGGGGGTTACGCTGAAGCTTTCTTT.

The chain joins TRBV7-2 to TRBJ1-2; D unresolved. Per germline, CDR1 SGHTA and CDR2 FQGNSA. The CDR3 is 14 residues long. V gave up 3 bases and J gave up 4 bases, with 12 bases separating them. The CDR3 DNA reads as TGTGCCAGCAGCTTTGACCCTGGACTCTATGGCTACACCTTC. As protein: CASSFDPGLYGYTF.

The chain carries TRBV19 and TRBJ1-2; 11 bases fit TRBD1. J gave up 7 bases and V 5 bases, and 6 bases lay outside the gene matches. Germline V CDR1 and CDR2: LNHDA, SQIVND (reference sequence). CDR3 size: 14 residues. CDR3 DNA: TGTGCCAGTAGTCTCGGACAGGGGGCTGGTGGCTACACCTTC. Translation gives CASSLGQGAGGYTF.

The rearrangement joins TRBV9 to TRBJ1-1; TRBD1 might be the D (5 bases). The CDR3 has 15 amino acids. The ends were cut back, 4 bases at V and 0 bases at J, with 13 bases in the middle. Germline V gene lookup returns CDR1 SGDLS and CDR2 YYNGEE. CDR3 sequence (DNA): TGTGCCAGCAGCTCGGGGGGAATTTTGAACACTGAAGCTTTCTTT. This translates into CASSSGGILNTEAFF.

The chain employs TRBV3-1 (or the pseudogene TRBV3-2) and TRBJ2-7; maybe TRBD2 (6 bases). Germline V lookup: CDR1 LGHDT, CDR2 YNNKEL (reference sequence). There are 15 residues in the CDR3. V was clipped by 3 bases and J by 5 bases, with 17 bases between them. This CDR3 reads CASSQALTSFNEQYF. In DNA, the CDR3 is TGTGCCAGCAGCCAGGCCCTGACTAGTTTTAACGAGCAGTACTTC.

The rearrangement links TRBV28 to TRBJ2-7; the match to TRBD1 covers 9 bases. Germline V gives CDR1 MDHEN, CDR2 SYDVKM. V was clipped by 6 bases and J by 2 bases; unmatched bases: 11. The CDR3 covers 16 residues. CDR3: CASRSTPGQGAYEQYF. For the CDR3, the DNA is TGTGCCAGCAGATCAACTCCGGGACAGGGTGCCTACGAGCAGTACTTC.

This chain uses TRBV28 with TRBJ1-4, with TRBD1 as a possible D gene (5 bases). Germline CDR1 is MDHEN and CDR2 is SYDVKM. Trimming left V 2 bases short and J 5 bases short, with 12 bases between. CDR3 length: 15 amino acids. The chain's CDR3 is CASSLGGNGNEKLFF. As DNA, the CDR3 is TGTGCCAGCAGTTTAGGGGGGAATGGGAATGAAAAACTGTTTTTT. Filled out from reference TRBV28 and TRBJ1-4, the complete variable domain reads DVKVTQSSRYLVKRTGEKVFLECVQDMDHENMFWYRQDPGLGLRLIYFSYDVKMKEKGDIPEGYSVSREKKERFSLILESASTNQTSMYLCASSLGGNGNEKLFFGSGTQLSVL.

This sequence joins TRBV19 and TRBJ2-7; 8 bases align to TRBD1. Germline V gene lookup returns CDR1 LNHDA and CDR2 SQIVND (reference sequence). The CDR3 totals 16 residues. V shed 8 bases and J 5 bases; nucleotides not matched to a gene: 17. The CDR3 sequence: CASGFPGAGGLDEQYF. CDR3 sequence (DNA): TGTGCCAGTGGTTTCCCCGGGGCAGGGGGCCTGGACGAGCAGTACTTC.

J is TRBJ2-3 and V is TRBV15; D unclear. The V gene lost 0 bases and the J gene lost 5 bases, with 3 bases spanning the gap. Germline assignment: CDR1 LNHNV and CDR2 YYDKDF (reference sequence). The CDR3 runs 12 residues. CDR3 protein: CATSRDQDTQYF. The CDR3 DNA reads as TGTGCCACCAGCAGAGATCAAGATACGCAGTATTTT.

J is TRBJ1-6 and V is TRBV27; 7 bases are a match to TRBD1. Per the germline V gene, CDR1 is MNHEY and CDR2 is SMNVEV (reference sequence). CDR3 length: 17 amino acids. The J segment lost 4 bases and the V segment lost 0 bases, leaving 6 bases of the junction unmatched. The CDR3 is CASSLSGQSQYNSPLHF. The CDR3 bases are TGTGCCAGCAGTTTATCGGGACAGAGTCAATATAATTCACCCCTCCACTTT.

The chain recombines TRBV19 with TRBJ1-1; TRBD1 agrees at 10 bases. The junction had 6 bases not matched to a gene; V was cut back by 3 bases and J by 11 bases. Germline loops: CDR1 LNHDA, CDR2 SQIVND (reference sequence). The CDR3 extends over 13 amino acids. The chain's CDR3 is CASSIRQGAGAFF. The CDR3 nucleotides read TGTGCCAGTAGTATCAGACAGGGGGCTGGTGCTTTCTTT.

This chain uses TRBV5-5 with TRBJ1-3; 7 bases fit TRBD1. CDR1 and CDR2 (germline): SGHKS, YYEKEE (reference sequence). The CDR3 extends over 15 amino acids. V lost 3 bases and J lost 0; bases outside the gene matches: 3. The CDR3 loop reads CASSWTGVSGNTIYF. The CDR3 nucleotides read TGTGCCAGCAGCTGGACAGGCGTCTCTGGAAACACCATATATTTT.

As for this clone: The conserved phenylalanine or tryptophan is not found at the CDR3 terminus, so this likely reflects a read error. Because the CDR3's place on the DNA is in doubt, the DNA is left out and the CDR3 is given as listed by TCRdb. The chain's CDR3 is CASSLRQEK. The chain couples TRBV27 to TRBJ1-1; no check of the table's D call, TRBD1, against the DNA was made. The CDR3 spans 9 amino acids, including both terminal residues. The germline V gene encodes CDR1 MNHEY and CDR2 SMNVEV (reference sequence).

Written as DNA, the CDR3 is TGTGCCAGCAGTGAGACAGGCTGGAATCAGCCCCAGCATTTT. Encoded protein: CASSETGWNQPQHF. V usage is TRBV25-1 and J usage is TRBJ1-5, with a possible D match to TRBD1 (6 bases). The CDR3 runs to 14 residues. In germline, CDR1 is MGHDK, CDR2 SYGVNS. Trimming took off 3 bases at V and 4 bases at J, with 10 bases between the two ends.

This chain links TRBV5-4 with TRBJ2-2, with 8 bases fitting TRBD1. J gave up 5 bases and V 2 bases, and 2 bases lay outside the gene matches. The length of the CDR3 is 14 residues. Germline CDR1 reads SGHNT; CDR2 reads YYREEE (reference sequence). The CDR3 region is CASSFRGRTGELFF. The CDR3 region has the DNA TGTGCCAGCAGCTTCAGGGGGCGGACCGGGGAGCTGTTTTTT.

The chain is built from TRBV28 and TRBJ1-5; D possibly corresponds to TRBD1 (6 bases). The CDR3 is made up of 15 amino acids. Germline CDR1 is MDHEN and CDR2 is SYDVKM. V shed 2 bases and J shed 3 bases, with 11 bases lying between them. The CDR3 here is CASSLGGATNQPQHF. The CDR3 bases are TGTGCCAGCAGTTTAGGGGGGGCCACCAATCAGCCCCAGCATTTT.

This clone has a single count. The genes are TRBV9 and TRBJ1-1; D gene ambiguous. The CDR3 covers 15 residues. Trimming stripped 4 bases from V and 3 bases from J, with 16 bases between. The germline V gene has CDR1 SGDLS and CDR2 YYNGEE. In DNA, the CDR3 is TGTGCCAGCAGCCCCGACCCTGGAGGCGACACTGAAGCTTTCTTT. This codes for CASSPDPGGDTEAFF.

In this sample, this clone turned up once. The chain couples TRBV3-1 (or the pseudogene TRBV3-2) to TRBJ2-7, with 10 bases fitting TRBD2. From germline, CDR1 is LGHDT and CDR2 YNNKEL (reference sequence). CDR3 length: 16 residues. The V and J ends lost 4 bases and 5 bases, in that order; junction bases with no gene match: 11. Here the CDR3 reads CASSPRPSGSGHEQYF. The CDR3 DNA reads as TGTGCCAGCAGCCCCCGCCCTAGCGGGAGCGGGCACGAGCAGTACTTC.

This clone turned up a few times. The V gene is TRBV6-1, the J gene TRBJ1-2; 8 nucleotides line up with TRBD1. Germline V gene lookup returns CDR1 MNHNS and CDR2 SASEGT. J lost 2 bases, V lost 0 bases, and 2 bases had no gene match. This CDR3 is 15 amino acids long. CDR3 sequence reads: CASSEAWTGNYGYTF. The CDR3 nucleotides are TGTGCCAGCAGTGAAGCGTGGACAGGGAACTATGGCTACACCTTC.

This rearrangement joins TRBV6-5 to TRBJ2-3, with a tentative D call TRBD2 (6 bases). Germline CDR1 reads MNHEY; CDR2 reads SVGAGI. V was cut by 8 bases and J by 1 base, with 16 bases left in between. This CDR3 is built from 15 residues. CDR3 bases: TGTGCCAGCGGGAGGTCGCCTGGTCGCACAGATACGCAGTATTTT. This sequence encodes CASGRSPGRTDTQYF.

This clone has just one count. This chain connects TRBV11-3 to TRBJ2-2; 12 bases agree with TRBD2. The CDR3 extends over 19 amino acids. Germline loops: CDR1 SGHNT, CDR2 YENEEA. Trimming cost V 4 bases and J 4 bases; bases outside gene matches: 13. The CDR3 bases are TGTGCCAGCAGCTATCATGGGGCTAGCGGGGGGGCAGGCACCGGGGAGCTGTTTTTT. Residues: CASSYHGASGGAGTGELFF.

This chain links TRBV9 with TRBJ1-1; no firm D call. The V gene lost 0 bases and the J gene lost 4 bases, with 7 bases spanning the gap. The CDR3 has 13 residues. Germline CDR1 reads SGDLS; CDR2 reads YYNGEE. The CDR3 loop is CASSVVPGTEAFF. CDR3 in DNA: TGTGCCAGCAGCGTAGTTCCCGGCACTGAAGCTTTCTTT.